The clone carrying this TCR beta chain was counted a few times. This entry is derived from a study of PD-L1 blockade in urothelial cancer. Time point noted: peripheral blood 6 weeks after treatment start. Sequenced by immunoSEQ multiplex PCR; TCRdb stores in-frame clones only, minus some. The table shows about 36,000 clones, with 84% occurring only once. Trimming stripped 1 base from V and 10 bases from J, with 17 bases between. Germline CDR1 is GTSNPN and CDR2 is SVGIG (reference sequence). CDR3 length: 14 residues. The chain is built from TRBV30 and TRBJ2-1; possibly TRBD1 for D (6 bases). The TCR comes from a man aged 35 to 55 with urothelial cancer. The sequenced sample was PBMCs, obtained around atezolizumab (anti-PD-L1) treatment. The CDR3 nucleotides are TGTGCCTGGAGTGGGGGACACCTGACCCCCGAGCAGTTCTTC. Protein: CAWSGGHLTPEQFF.